This record covers a single T cell receptor (beta chain). Its antigen is unidentified. This record belongs to a study of CD8+CD57+ T cells in acquired aplastic anemia. Findings and caveats of the study: In CD8+ cells, Simpson's diversity showed no significant difference between patients and controls. Patients and controls shared 25 to 35 CD8+ CDR3 sequences, highly expressed in patients.

Flow cytometry had shown expanded CD8+CD57+ cells in the patients chosen for sequencing. Every patient presented with severe acquired aplastic anemia. After removal of 5 bases from V and 7 bases from J, the junction contained 11 bases not matched to a gene. The CDR3 has 15 residues. Per the germline V gene, CDR1 is SGHVS and CDR2 is FNYEAQ. TCR beta VDJ and CDR3 profiling used genomic DNA as template. TCRdb used MiXCR to reprocess the reads, holding one entry per CDR3 protein. The data hold 150,000 to 170,000 distinct CDR3 sequences, with 40% to 65% observed a single time. The rearrangement joins TRBV7-6 to TRBJ1-2; TRBD1 agrees at 9 bases. This TCR was recovered from a human donor with aplastic anemia. The sequencing sample was made of sorted CD4+, CD8+, or CD8+CD57+ T cells (not recorded which) from PBMCs. This CDR3 is CASSPEETGGGGYTF. CDR3 nucleotide sequence: TGTGCCAGCAGCCCCGAGGAGACAGGGGGGGGTGGCTACACCTTC. Together with reference TRBV7-6 and TRBJ1-2, the CDR3 gives the full variable domain: GAGVSQSPRYKVTKRGQDVALRCDPISGHVSLYWYRQALGQGPEFLTYFNYEAQQDKSGLPNDRFSAERPEGSISTLTIQRTEQRDSAMYRCASSPEETGGGGYTFGSGTRLTVV.